Following are 24 T cell receptor beta chains from one sample sequenced in a study of control samples from healthy donors and cancer patients. Here immunoSEQ multiplex PCR was the method, and the copy in TCRdb shows in-frame clones only, minus some. The sample records some 150,000 clones, about 94% being singletons. Sequenced: PBMCs. These receptors came from a man in his 60s with colorectal cancer.

This chain links TRBV7-2 with TRBJ2-3, with D uncertain. V gave up 0 bases and J gave up 0 bases, with 7 bases separating them. Per germline, CDR1 SGHTA and CDR2 FQGNSA. The CDR3 runs to 15 residues. CDR3 DNA sequence: TGTGCCAGCAGCTTAGCGCTGGGTAGCACAGATACGCAGTATTTT. Amino acid sequence: CASSLALGSTDTQYF. Together with reference TRBV7-2 and TRBJ2-3, the CDR3 gives the full variable domain: GAGVSQSPSNKVTEKGKDVELRCDPISGHTALYWYRQSLGQGLEFLIYFQGNSAPDKSGLPSDRFSAERTGGSVSTLTIQRTQQEDSAVYLCASSLALGSTDTQYFGPGTRLTVL.

This clone was recorded a few times. V usage is TRBV27 and J usage is TRBJ2-7; perhaps TRBD1 as D (6 bases). Trimming cost V 3 bases and J 3 bases, with 12 bases left between them. Germline loops: CDR1 MNHEY, CDR2 SMNVEV (reference sequence). The CDR3 totals 14 residues. In DNA form, the CDR3 reads TGTGCCAGCAGTTTCGTGGGGGCCCTCTACGAGCAGTACTTC. It is translated as CASSFVGALYEQYF.

V is TRBV6-2 or TRBV6-3 and J is TRBJ1-2; no firm D call. CDR3 size: 13 residues. V was trimmed by 0 bases and J by 8 bases, leaving 10 bases between them. Germline CDR1 and CDR2: MNHEY and SVGEGT. CDR3: CASSYSQTRGYTF. The DNA for the CDR3 is TGTGCCAGCAGTTACTCGCAGACTAGGGGCTACACCTTC.

This chain joins TRBV5-4 and TRBJ2-5; D ambiguous. Between the trimmed V and J ends, which lost 1 base and 0 bases, there was a span of 7 bases. This CDR3 spans 14 amino acids. Per the germline V gene, CDR1 is SGHNT and CDR2 is YYREEE (reference sequence). CDR3 nucleotide sequence: TGTGCCAGCAGCTTGAGACAAAACCAAGAGACCCAGTACTTC. Its translation is CASSLRQNQETQYF.

The CDR3 is CASRGTETGELFF. In nucleotides, the CDR3 is TGTGCCAGCAGGGGTACAGAAACCGGGGAGCTGTTTTTT. The chain carries TRBV6-1 and TRBJ2-2, with D hard to call. Trimming took off 6 bases at V and 5 bases at J, with 10 bases between the two ends. The CDR3 has 13 residues. CDR1 is MNHNS, CDR2 SASEGT, per germline.

V and J are TRBV7-8 and TRBJ1-1; maybe TRBD1 (6 bases). CDR1 and CDR2 (germline): SGHVS, FQNEAQ. This CDR3 region has 15 residues. Trimming took 0 bases from V and 1 from J, leaving 9 bases between them. This CDR3 is CASSLARGQNTEAFF. In nucleotides, the CDR3 is TGTGCCAGCAGCTTAGCGAGGGGACAGAACACTGAAGCTTTCTTT.

The chain combines TRBV9 with TRBJ2-7, with TRBD2 matching over 11 bases. CDR3 length equals 14 residues. Germline trimming cut 0 bases from V and 4 bases from J; bases unmatched to any gene: 0. CDR1 SGDLS and CDR2 YYNGEE come from the germline V gene. The CDR3 here is CASSVGTSGYEQYF. The CDR3 DNA follows: TGTGCCAGCAGCGTAGGGACTAGCGGGTACGAGCAGTACTTC.

The chain has TRBV30 and TRBJ1-2, with 9 bases fitting TRBD1. The V gene end was trimmed by 0 bases and the J gene end by 8 bases; junction bases not matched to a gene: 4. CDR3 length: 13 amino acids. The germline V gene encodes CDR1 GTSNPN and CDR2 SVGIG (reference sequence). The CDR3: CAWSVQGARGYTF. For the CDR3, the DNA is TGTGCCTGGAGTGTACAGGGGGCGAGGGGCTACACCTTC.

V gene TRBV7-8 combines with J gene TRBJ2-7, with 8 bases fitting TRBD2. Looked up from germline, CDR1 is SGHVS and CDR2 is FQNEAQ. Trimming cost V 1 base and J 7 bases; bases outside gene matches: 9. CDR3 length: 15 residues. The CDR3 nucleotides are TGTGCCAGCAGCTTAGGGTTTAGCGGGGCCTCAGAGCAGTACTTC. Protein product: CASSLGFSGASEQYF.

This rearrangement joins TRBV5-1 to TRBJ1-1; the D is unclear. Germline V lookup: CDR1 SGHRS, CDR2 YFSETQ. V dropped 4 bases and J dropped 1 base, with 11 bases sitting between them. The CDR3 consists of 14 residues. Written as DNA, the CDR3 is TGCGCCAGCAGCCTGGAACCCCCGAACACTGAAGCTTTCTTT. Translated: CASSLEPPNTEAFF. Full variable domain (rest looked up from reference TRBV5-1 and TRBJ1-1): KAGVTQTPRYLIKTRGQQVTLSCSPISGHRSVSWYQQTPGQGLQFLFEYFSETQRNKGNFPGRFSGRQFSNSRSEMNVSTLELGDSALYLCASSLEPPNTEAFFGQGTRLTVV.

The chain recombines TRBV3-1 (or the pseudogene TRBV3-2) with TRBJ1-1; D not certain. Germline CDR1 reads LGHDT; CDR2 reads YNNKEL (reference sequence). There are 13 residues in the CDR3. Trimming took 2 bases from V and 1 from J, leaving 5 bases between them. The CDR3 reads CASSQTPNTEAFF. CDR3 in DNA: TGTGCCAGCAGCCAAACACCGAACACTGAAGCTTTCTTT.

This clone has just a few counts. The chain uses TRBV19 and TRBJ1-2, with D possibly TRBD1 on 6 matching bases. Germline V gene data show CDR1 as LNHDA and CDR2 as SQIVND (reference sequence). With 5 bases removed from V and 1 base from J, the gap between germline ends came to 14 bases. The CDR3 sequence is 15 residues long. This CDR3 reads CASSVRDILNYGYTF. The CDR3 nucleotides are TGTGCCAGTAGTGTGCGGGACATCCTTAACTATGGCTACACCTTC. The variable domain in full, with the rest retrieved from reference TRBV19 and TRBJ1-2, is DGGITQSPKYLFRKEGQNVTLSCEQNLNHDAMYWYRQDPGQGLRLIYYSQIVNDFQKGDIAEGYSVSREKKESFPLTVTSAQKNPTAFYLCASSVRDILNYGYTFGSGTRLTVV.

The chain is built from TRBV7-9 and TRBJ2-2; TRBD2 is a possible D gene (6 bases). This CDR3 region has 14 residues. In germline, CDR1 is SEHNR, CDR2 FQNEAQ (reference sequence). V dropped 5 bases and J dropped 5 bases, with 12 bases sitting between them. CDR3 coding DNA: TGTGCCAGCAGCCGGTCTGGGGGGACCGGGGAGCTGTTTTTT. Amino acids: CASSRSGGTGELFF.

The rearrangement joins TRBV12-3 or TRBV12-4 to TRBJ2-7; the match to TRBD2 covers 8 bases. This CDR3 spans 12 amino acids. Trimming cost V 3 bases and J 6 bases; bases outside gene matches: 1. CDR3 in DNA: TGTGCCAGCAGTTTCGGGAGGGGCGAGCAGTACTTC. This gives the protein CASSFGRGEQYF.

This clone was seen a few times. In nucleotides, the CDR3 is TGTGCCAGCAGTGGCCCGGGCAGGGGAACTGAAGCTTTCTTT. Translation: CASSGPGRGTEAFF. This chain links TRBV27 with TRBJ1-1; possible D gene TRBD1, 6 bases. The CDR3 contains 14 residues. Germline-derived CDR1 and CDR2 are MNHEY and SMNVEV (reference sequence). Trimming cost V 5 bases and J 5 bases, with 15 bases left between them.

The V gene is TRBV4-2, the J gene TRBJ1-6; D possibly corresponds to TRBD1 (6 bases). The germline V gene encodes CDR1 LGHNA and CDR2 YNFKEQ. The CDR3 is made up of 16 amino acids. The V end lost 0 bases, the J end lost 8 bases, and 14 bases lay between the germline ends. CDR3 sequence: CASSQDFDRTDSPLHF. As DNA, the CDR3 is TGTGCCAGCAGCCAAGATTTTGACAGGACGGATTCACCCCTCCACTTT.

About this clone itself: Other nucleotide sequences from this sample produce the same CDR3. The rearrangement uses TRBV6-5 and TRBJ1-2, with 11 bases fitting TRBD1. J lost 2 bases, V lost 0 bases, and 2 bases had no gene match. Germline V lookup: CDR1 MNHEY, CDR2 SVGAGI. The CDR3 runs 16 residues. In DNA form, the CDR3 reads TGTGCCAGCAGTTACTCGAGGACAGGGGGCAACTATGGCTACACCTTC. This gives the protein CASSYSRTGGNYGYTF.

V usage is TRBV25-1 and J usage is TRBJ2-3, with TRBD1 matching 11 bases. The CDR3 is 17 residues long. Germline V gene data show CDR1 as MGHDK and CDR2 as SYGVNS. V gave up 1 base and J gave up 6 bases; unmatched junction bases: 9. CDR3 loop: CASSEFHGQGAGDTQYF. CDR3 DNA sequence: TGTGCCAGCAGTGAATTTCACGGACAGGGGGCGGGCGATACGCAGTATTTT.

This clone has more than one count but fewer than ten. The CDR3 bases are TGTGCCTGGAGTCCTCAGGGGGTACCCTACGAGCAGTACTTC. This gives the protein CAWSPQGVPYEQYF. The chain combines TRBV30 with TRBJ2-7; 7 nucleotides line up with TRBD1. J was trimmed by 2 bases and V by 2 bases; bases with no gene match: 6. The CDR3 has 14 residues. Per the germline V gene, CDR1 is GTSNPN and CDR2 is SVGIG (reference sequence).

The chain carries TRBV18 and TRBJ1-5; perhaps TRBD1 as D (5 bases). The germline V gene encodes CDR1 KGHSH and CDR2 LQKENI. Trimming took 0 bases from V and 3 from J, leaving 12 bases between them. This CDR3 is 16 amino acids long. As DNA, the CDR3 is TGTGCCAGCTCACCACCTGGGGGTGGGAACAATCAGCCCCAGCATTTT. It codes for CASSPPGGGNNQPQHF.

The J gene is TRBJ2-7, the V gene TRBV5-5; a possible D gene is TRBD1 (6 bases). There are 12 residues in the CDR3. Trimming pared 4 bases from V and 5 bases from J, leaving 10 bases between. The germline V gene has CDR1 SGHKS and CDR2 YYEKEE (reference sequence). CDR3 sequence: CASSLSGDEQYF. CDR3 nucleotide sequence: TGTGCCAGCAGCCTCTCAGGGGACGAGCAGTACTTC.

The chain couples TRBV7-9 to TRBJ2-3; D may be TRBD2 (7 bases). Germline CDR1 SEHNR, CDR2 FQNEAQ (reference sequence). Trimming removed 4 bases at V and 2 bases at J, with 13 bases between. This CDR3 comprises 15 residues. The DNA for the CDR3 is TGTGCCAGCAGCTGGGGACGGGGGGCCACAGATACGCAGTATTTT. This encodes CASSWGRGATDTQYF.

CDR3 region: CASSTRGTRNSPLHF. In DNA, the CDR3 is TGTGCCAGCAGCACTAGAGGGACACGTAATTCACCCCTCCACTTT. J is TRBJ1-6 and V is TRBV11-2, with D possibly being TRBD1 (6 bases). Deletions cut 5 bases from V and 6 bases from J, with 14 bases between. Germline V lookup: CDR1 SGHAT, CDR2 FQNNGV. The CDR3 totals 15 residues. The variable domain in full, with the rest retrieved from reference TRBV11-2 and TRBJ1-6, is EAGVAQSPRYKIIEKRQSVAFWCNPISGHATLYWYQQILGQGPKLLIQFQNNGVVDDSQLPKDRFSAERLKGVDSTLKIQPAKLEDSAVYLCASSTRGTRNSPLHFGNGTRLTVT.

The rearrangement uses TRBV5-1 and TRBJ2-7; D call uncertain. CDR1 SGHRS and CDR2 YFSETQ come from the germline V gene. This CDR3 comprises 13 residues. Trimming cost V 7 bases and J 2 bases, with 13 bases left between them. The CDR3 here is CASRLGRTYEQYF. In DNA, the CDR3 is TGCGCCAGCCGCCTCGGTCGGACCTACGAGCAGTACTTC.